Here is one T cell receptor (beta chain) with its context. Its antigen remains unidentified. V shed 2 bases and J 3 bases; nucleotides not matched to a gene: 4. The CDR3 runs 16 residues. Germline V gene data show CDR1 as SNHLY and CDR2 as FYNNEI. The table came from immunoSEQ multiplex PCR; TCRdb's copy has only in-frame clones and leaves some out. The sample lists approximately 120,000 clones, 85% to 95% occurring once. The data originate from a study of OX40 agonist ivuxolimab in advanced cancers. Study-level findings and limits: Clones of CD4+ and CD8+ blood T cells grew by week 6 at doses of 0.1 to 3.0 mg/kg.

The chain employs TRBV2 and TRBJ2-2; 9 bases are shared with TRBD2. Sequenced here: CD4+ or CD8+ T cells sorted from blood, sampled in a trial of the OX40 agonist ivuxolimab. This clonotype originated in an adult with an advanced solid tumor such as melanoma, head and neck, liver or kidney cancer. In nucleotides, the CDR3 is TGTGCCAGCAGTGAAAGTAGCGGGAGACACACCGGGGAGCTGTTTTTT. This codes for CASSESSGRHTGELFF. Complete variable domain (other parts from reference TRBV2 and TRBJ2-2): EPEVTQTPSHQVTQMGQEVILRCVPISNHLYFYWYRQILGQKVEFLVSFYNNEISEKSEIFDDQFSVERPDGSNFTLKIRSTKLEDSAMYFCASSESSGRHTGELFFGEGSRLTVL.